A single sample gave rise to the 9 T cell receptor beta chains below, sequenced in a study of T cell changes during pregnancy in multiple sclerosis. Generated by immunoSEQ multiplex PCR, the TCRdb table keeps only in-frame clones and is missing some. The sample contains approximately 60,000 clones, roughly 94% of which appear only once. The sequences come from CD4+ T cells from peripheral blood mononuclear cells, collected in the second trimester of pregnancy. These receptors all come from a female donor with multiple sclerosis, enrolled in a pregnancy study.

Only a few counts were recorded for this clone. V is TRBV20-1 and J is TRBJ2-1; D gene uncertain. This CDR3 has 10 residues. Germline V gene lookup returns CDR1 DFQATT and CDR2 SNEGSKA (reference sequence). Trimming cost V 3 bases and J 8 bases, with 5 bases left between them. CDR3 sequence: CSASLHEQFF. Here the CDR3 DNA reads TGCAGTGCTAGTCTCCATGAGCAGTTCTTC.

The J gene is TRBJ2-3, the V gene TRBV5-1, with unresolved D. CDR1 and CDR2 (germline): SGHRS, YFSETQ. This CDR3 is 14 amino acids long. With 1 base removed from V and 1 base from J, the gap between germline ends came to 7 bases. The CDR3 coding sequence is TGCGCCAGCAGCTTGAGGAGCGGCACAGATACGCAGTATTTT. Encoded protein: CASSLRSGTDTQYF.

The chain carries TRBV7-2 and TRBJ2-7, with 7 bases that match TRBD2. This CDR3 is 15 amino acids long. With V trimmed by 6 bases and J by 6 bases, 14 bases remained unmatched. The germline gives CDR1 SGHTA, CDR2 FQGNSA. In DNA, the CDR3 is TGTGCCAGCAGTTCCACTTGGGCGGGAGAAGGCGAGCAGTACTTC. Residues: CASSSTWAGEGEQYF.

The CDR3 region has the DNA TGTGCCAGCAGTACTAGCGGGAGGGAGCCAGAGACCCAGTACTTC. Its translation is CASSTSGREPETQYF. The chain is built from TRBV28 and TRBJ2-5; 13 bases fit TRBD2. This CDR3 region has 15 residues. The V segment lost 5 bases and the J segment 4 bases; nucleotides outside the gene matches: 4. Germline-derived CDR1 and CDR2 are MDHEN and SYDVKM. Full variable domain (rest looked up from reference TRBV28 and TRBJ2-5): DVKVTQSSRYLVKRTGEKVFLECVQDMDHENMFWYRQDPGLGLRLIYFSYDVKMKEKGDIPEGYSVSREKKERFSLILESASTNQTSMYLCASSTSGREPETQYFGPGTRLLVL.

This clone was detected a few times. Within the sample, other DNA sequences also encode this same CDR3. The chain links TRBV6-1 to TRBJ1-5; possible D gene TRBD1, 6 bases. Germline V gives CDR1 MNHNS, CDR2 SASEGT. Trimming took off 1 base at V and 7 bases at J, with 11 bases between the two ends. The CDR3 consists of 14 residues. The CDR3 region has the DNA TGTGCCAGCAGTGAAGGAGGGGGAGACCAGCCCCAGCATTTT. This sequence encodes CASSEGGGDQPQHF.

V gene TRBV5-1 combines with J gene TRBJ1-2; D call uncertain. CDR1 SGHRS and CDR2 YFSETQ come from the germline V gene. V lost 1 base to trimming and J lost 2 bases, with 9 bases between them. The CDR3 contains 14 residues. The CDR3 region is CASSLPGFNYGYTF. The DNA for the CDR3 is TGCGCCAGCAGCTTGCCGGGGTTCAACTATGGCTACACCTTC.

The chain is built from TRBV7-8 and TRBJ2-3, with 13 bases identical to TRBD2. The CDR3 spans 18 residues. V shed 1 base, J shed 4 bases, and the junction held 8 bases outside the gene matches. Germline CDR1 reads SGHVS; CDR2 reads FQNEAQ. CDR3 nucleotides: TGTGCCAGCAGCTTAGGGACTAGCGGGAGTTTCGGCGCAGATACGCAGTATTTT. Translating it yields CASSLGTSGSFGADTQYF.

The genes are TRBV2 and TRBJ1-6; 7 positions match TRBD1. This CDR3 is 17 amino acids long. V gave up 6 bases and J gave up 4 bases; unmatched junction bases: 12. Germline V lookup: CDR1 SNHLY, CDR2 FYNNEI. This chain's CDR3 is CASRKGQPIDYNSPLHF. The CDR3 bases are TGTGCCAGCAGGAAGGGACAGCCGATCGATTATAATTCACCCCTCCACTTT.

V usage is TRBV29-1 and J usage is TRBJ2-1, with 10 nucleotides matching TRBD2. Germline CDR1 is SQVTM and CDR2 is ANQGSEA. CDR3 size: 13 residues. Germline trimming cut 7 bases from V and 5 bases from J; bases unmatched to any gene: 5. Here the CDR3 reads CSGAGLANNEQFF. CDR3 DNA: TGCAGCGGGGCGGGACTAGCGAACAATGAGCAGTTCTTC.